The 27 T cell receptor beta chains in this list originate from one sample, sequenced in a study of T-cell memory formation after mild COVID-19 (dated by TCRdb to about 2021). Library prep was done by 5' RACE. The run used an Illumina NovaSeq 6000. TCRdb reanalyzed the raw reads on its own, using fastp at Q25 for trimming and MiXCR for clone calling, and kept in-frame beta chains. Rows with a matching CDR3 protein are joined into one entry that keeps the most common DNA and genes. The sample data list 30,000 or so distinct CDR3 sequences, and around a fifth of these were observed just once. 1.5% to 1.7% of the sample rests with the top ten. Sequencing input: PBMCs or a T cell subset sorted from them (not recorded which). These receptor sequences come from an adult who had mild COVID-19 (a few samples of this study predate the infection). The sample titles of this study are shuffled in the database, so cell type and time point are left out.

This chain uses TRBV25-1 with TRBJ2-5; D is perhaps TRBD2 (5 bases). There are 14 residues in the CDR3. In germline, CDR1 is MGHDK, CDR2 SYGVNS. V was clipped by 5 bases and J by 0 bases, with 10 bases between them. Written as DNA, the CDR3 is TGTGCCAGCAGTACGAGGGTGTACCAAGAGACCCAGTACTTC. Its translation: CASSTRVYQETQYF.

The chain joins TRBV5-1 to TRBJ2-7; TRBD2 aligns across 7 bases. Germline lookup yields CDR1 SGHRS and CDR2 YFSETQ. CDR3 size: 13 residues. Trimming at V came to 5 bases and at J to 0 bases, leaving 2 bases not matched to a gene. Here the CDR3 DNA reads TGCGCCAGCAGTCGCGGGAGCTCCTACGAGCAGTACTTC. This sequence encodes CASSRGSSYEQYF.

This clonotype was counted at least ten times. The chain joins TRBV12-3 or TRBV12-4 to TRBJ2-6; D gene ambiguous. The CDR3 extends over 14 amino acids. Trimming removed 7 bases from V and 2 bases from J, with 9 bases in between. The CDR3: CASTVNTGANVLTF. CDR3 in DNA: TGTGCCAGCACCGTGAACACTGGGGCCAACGTCCTGACTTTC.

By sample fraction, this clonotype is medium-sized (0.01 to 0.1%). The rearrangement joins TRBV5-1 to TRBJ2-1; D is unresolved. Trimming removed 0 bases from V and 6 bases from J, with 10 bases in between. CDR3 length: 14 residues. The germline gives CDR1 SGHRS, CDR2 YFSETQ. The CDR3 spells CASSLGGSSNEQFF. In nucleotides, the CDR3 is TGCGCCAGCAGCTTGGGTGGGTCTAGCAATGAGCAGTTCTTC.

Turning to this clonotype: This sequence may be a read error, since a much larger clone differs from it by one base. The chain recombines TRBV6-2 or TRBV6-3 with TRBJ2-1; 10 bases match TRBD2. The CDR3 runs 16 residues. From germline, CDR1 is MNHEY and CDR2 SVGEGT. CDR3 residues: CGSSYPLAGVAHEQFF. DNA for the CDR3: TGTGGCAGCAGTTACCCCCTAGCGGGAGTAGCGCATGAGCAGTTCTTC.

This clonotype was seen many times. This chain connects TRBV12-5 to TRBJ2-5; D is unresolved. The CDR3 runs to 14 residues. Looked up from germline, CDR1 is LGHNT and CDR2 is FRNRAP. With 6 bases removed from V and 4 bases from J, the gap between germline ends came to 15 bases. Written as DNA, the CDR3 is TGTGCTAGTGGACCAGGTCAACCGAGAGAGACCCAGTACTTC. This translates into CASGPGQPRETQYF.

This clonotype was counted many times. The CDR3 is CASRSRGRNTEAFF. In DNA form, the CDR3 reads TGTGCCAGCAGGAGTCGGGGGCGGAACACTGAAGCTTTCTTT. The chain joins TRBV6-5 to TRBJ1-1, with D perhaps TRBD1 (6 bases). CDR1 and CDR2 (germline): MNHEY, SVGAGI. V shed 6 bases and J shed 1 base, with 12 bases lying between them. The CDR3 extends over 14 amino acids.

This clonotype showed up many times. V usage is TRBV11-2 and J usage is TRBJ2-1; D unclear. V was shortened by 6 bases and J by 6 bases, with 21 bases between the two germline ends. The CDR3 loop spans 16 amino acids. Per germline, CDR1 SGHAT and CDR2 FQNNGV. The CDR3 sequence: CASSRPGTGMVNEQFF. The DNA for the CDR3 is TGTGCCAGCAGTCGGCCCGGAACTGGTATGGTCAATGAGCAGTTCTTC.

CDR3 region: CASSTTAGGLFNEQFF. The CDR3 region has the DNA TGTGCCAGTAGTACCACAGCGGGGGGGCTGTTTAATGAGCAGTTCTTC. The rearrangement links TRBV19 to TRBJ2-1; 10 nucleotides match TRBD2. Unmatched junction bases numbered 10, after V lost 4 bases and J lost 7 bases. Germline loops: CDR1 LNHDA, CDR2 SQIVND (reference sequence). The length of the CDR3 is 16 residues.

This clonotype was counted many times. The CDR3 nucleotides read TGTGCCAGCAGTGGGGGGGGAGACAGGGCAAGGGGTGAGCAGTTCTTC. Encoded protein: CASSGGGDRARGEQFF. This chain joins TRBV12-3 or TRBV12-4 and TRBJ2-1; D is tentatively TRBD1 or TRBD2 (7 bases each). Trimming pared 5 bases from V and 9 bases from J, leaving 23 bases between. There are 16 residues in the CDR3.

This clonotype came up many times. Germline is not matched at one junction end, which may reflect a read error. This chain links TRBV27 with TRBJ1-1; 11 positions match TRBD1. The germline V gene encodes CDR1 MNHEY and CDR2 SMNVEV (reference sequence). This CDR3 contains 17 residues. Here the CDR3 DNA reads TGTGCCAGCAGCTTATCGCGCCCTCGGGACAGGGGGTTCGAAGCTTTCTTT. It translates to CASSLSRPRDRGFEAFF.

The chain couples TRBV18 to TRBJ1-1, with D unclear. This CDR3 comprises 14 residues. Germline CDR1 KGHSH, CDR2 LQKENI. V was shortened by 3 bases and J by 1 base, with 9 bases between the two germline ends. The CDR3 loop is CASSPGSGNTEAFF. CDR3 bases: TGTGCCAGCTCACCGGGTTCAGGGAACACTGAAGCTTTCTTT.

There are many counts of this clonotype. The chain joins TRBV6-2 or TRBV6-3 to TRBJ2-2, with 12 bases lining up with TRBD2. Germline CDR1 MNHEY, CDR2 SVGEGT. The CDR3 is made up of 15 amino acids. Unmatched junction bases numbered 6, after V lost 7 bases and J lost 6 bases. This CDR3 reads CASTRLAGVAGELFF. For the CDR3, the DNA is TGTGCCAGCACAAGACTAGCGGGAGTGGCCGGGGAGCTGTTTTTT.

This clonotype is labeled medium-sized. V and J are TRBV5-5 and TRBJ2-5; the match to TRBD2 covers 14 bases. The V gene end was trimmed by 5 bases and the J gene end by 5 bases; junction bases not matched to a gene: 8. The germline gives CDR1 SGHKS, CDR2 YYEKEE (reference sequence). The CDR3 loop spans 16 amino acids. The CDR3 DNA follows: TGTGCCAGCAGGGGACTAGCGGGAGTATCAAGTGAGACCCAGTACTTC. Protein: CASRGLAGVSSETQYF.

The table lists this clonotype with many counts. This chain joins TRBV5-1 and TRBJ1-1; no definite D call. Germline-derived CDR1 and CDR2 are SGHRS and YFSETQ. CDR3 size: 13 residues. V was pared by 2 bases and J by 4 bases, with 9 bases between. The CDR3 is CASSLQGSTEAFF. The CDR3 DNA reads TGCGCCAGCAGCTTACAAGGGAGCACTGAAGCTTTCTTT.

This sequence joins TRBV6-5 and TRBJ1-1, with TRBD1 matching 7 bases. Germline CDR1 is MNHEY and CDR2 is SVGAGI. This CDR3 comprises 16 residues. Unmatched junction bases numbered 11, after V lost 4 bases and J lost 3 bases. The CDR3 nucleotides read TGTGCCAGCAGTTTAACAGGGGCCGCCAGGTACACTGAAGCTTTCTTT. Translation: CASSLTGAARYTEAFF.

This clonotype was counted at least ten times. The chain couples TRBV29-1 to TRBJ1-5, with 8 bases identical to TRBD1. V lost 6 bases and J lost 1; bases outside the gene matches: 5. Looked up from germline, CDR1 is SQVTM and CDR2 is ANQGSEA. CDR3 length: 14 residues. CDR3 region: CSVSQGASNQPQHF. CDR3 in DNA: TGCAGCGTGAGCCAGGGGGCGAGCAATCAGCCCCAGCATTTT.

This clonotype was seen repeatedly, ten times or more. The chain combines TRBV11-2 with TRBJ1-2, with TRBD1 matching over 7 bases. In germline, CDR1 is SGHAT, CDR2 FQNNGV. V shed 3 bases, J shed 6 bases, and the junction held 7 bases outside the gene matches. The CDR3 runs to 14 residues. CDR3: CASSFQTGPNGYTF. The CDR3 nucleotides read TGTGCCAGCAGCTTTCAGACAGGGCCAAATGGCTACACCTTC. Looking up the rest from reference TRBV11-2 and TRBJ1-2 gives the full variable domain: EAGVAQSPRYKIIEKRQSVAFWCNPISGHATLYWYQQILGQGPKLLIQFQNNGVVDDSQLPKDRFSAERLKGVDSTLKIQPAKLEDSAVYLCASSFQTGPNGYTFGSGTRLTVV.

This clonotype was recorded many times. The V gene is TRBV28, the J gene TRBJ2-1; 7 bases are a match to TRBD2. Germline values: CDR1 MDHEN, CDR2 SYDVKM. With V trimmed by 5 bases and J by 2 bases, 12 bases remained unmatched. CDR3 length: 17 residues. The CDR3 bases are TGTGCCAGCAGTACCCCCAGGGTAAGCGGGACCTACAATGAGCAGTTCTTC. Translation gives CASSTPRVSGTYNEQFF.

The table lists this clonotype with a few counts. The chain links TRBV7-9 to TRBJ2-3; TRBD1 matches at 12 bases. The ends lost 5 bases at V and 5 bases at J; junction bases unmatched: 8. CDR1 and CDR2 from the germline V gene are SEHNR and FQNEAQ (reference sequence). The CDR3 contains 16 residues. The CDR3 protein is CASSPRDRGLRDTQYF. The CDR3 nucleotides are TGTGCCAGCAGCCCCCGGGACAGGGGGCTGAGAGATACGCAGTATTTT.

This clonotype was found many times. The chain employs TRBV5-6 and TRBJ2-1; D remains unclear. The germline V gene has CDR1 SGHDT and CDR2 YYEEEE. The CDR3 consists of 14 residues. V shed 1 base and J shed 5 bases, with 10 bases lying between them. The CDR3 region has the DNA TGTGCCAGCAGCTTGCCCCCCCCACACAATGAGCAGTTCTTC. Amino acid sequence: CASSLPPPHNEQFF.

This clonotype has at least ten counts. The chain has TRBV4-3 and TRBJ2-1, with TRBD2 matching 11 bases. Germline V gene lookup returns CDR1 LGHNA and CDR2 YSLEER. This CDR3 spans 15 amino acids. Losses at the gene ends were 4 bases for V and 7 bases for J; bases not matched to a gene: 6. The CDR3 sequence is CASSRGLAAGNEQFF. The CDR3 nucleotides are TGCGCCAGCAGCCGGGGACTAGCGGCGGGAAATGAGCAGTTCTTC.

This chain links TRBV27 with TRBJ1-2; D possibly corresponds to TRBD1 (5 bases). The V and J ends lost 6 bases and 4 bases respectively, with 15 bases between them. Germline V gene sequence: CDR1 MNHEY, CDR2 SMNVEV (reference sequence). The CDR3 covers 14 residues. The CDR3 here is CASSTQATAYGYTF. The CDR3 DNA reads TGTGCCAGCAGCACACAGGCGACGGCCTATGGCTACACCTTC.

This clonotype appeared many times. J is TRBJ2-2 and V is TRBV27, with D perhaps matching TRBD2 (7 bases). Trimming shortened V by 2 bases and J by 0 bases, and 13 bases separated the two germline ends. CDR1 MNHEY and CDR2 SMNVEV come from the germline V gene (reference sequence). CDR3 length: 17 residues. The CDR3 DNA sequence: TGTGCCAGCAGTTTACTGGGGGGGACAACGAACACCGGGGAGCTGTTTTTT. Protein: CASSLLGGTTNTGELFF.

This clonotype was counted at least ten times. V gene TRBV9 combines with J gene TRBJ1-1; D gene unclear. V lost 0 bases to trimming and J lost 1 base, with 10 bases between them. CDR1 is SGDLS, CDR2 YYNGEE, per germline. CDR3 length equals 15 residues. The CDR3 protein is CASSVGGLKNTEAFF. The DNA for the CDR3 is TGTGCCAGCAGCGTAGGCGGACTGAAGAACACTGAAGCTTTCTTT.

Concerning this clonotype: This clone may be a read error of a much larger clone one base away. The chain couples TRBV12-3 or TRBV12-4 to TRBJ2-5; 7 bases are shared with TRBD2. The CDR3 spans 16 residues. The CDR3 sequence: CASTQTAGRERETRYF. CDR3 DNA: TGTGCCAGCACGCAAACCGCCGGGCGGGAGAGGGAGACCCGGTACTTC.

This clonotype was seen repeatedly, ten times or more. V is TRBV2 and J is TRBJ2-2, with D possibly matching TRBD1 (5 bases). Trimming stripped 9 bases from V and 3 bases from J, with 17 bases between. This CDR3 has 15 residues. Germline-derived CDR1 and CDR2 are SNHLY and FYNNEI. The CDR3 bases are TGTGCCAGGGGGAACAGACAGAGCTACACCGGGGAGCTGTTTTTT. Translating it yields CARGNRQSYTGELFF.